The rows below give T cell receptor beta chains drawn from one sample of a study of patients and donors after allogeneic stem cell transplantation. TCRdb passed the RT-PCR reads through MiXCR, listing each CDR3 protein once. The table lists about 110,000 distinct CDR3 sequences, less than 45% of them singletons, with around 25% in the top ten. The material sequenced was blood, either unsorted or a sorted T cell fraction (not recorded which). Source of these receptors: a human donor who was either an allogeneic HSCT recipient or a stem cell or donor lymphocyte infusion donor (not recorded which). It is not recorded whose cells these are; they may come from a transplant donor. Both conserved end residues are part of each CDR3. The D gene is left open where the match is weak. Part of the rows lack a size; the others show once, few, many or a class for expanded clones.

J | size | D | V | CDR3 | DNA
TRBJ1-6 | few | . | TRBV5-6 | CASSWTVPNSPLHF | TGTGCCAGCAGTTGGACAGTTCCTAATTCACCCCTCCACTTT
TRBJ1-3 | . | . | TRBV20-1 | CSASPRTLSGNTIYF | TGCAGTGCTAGCCCTAGGACACTCTCTGGAAACACCATATATTTT
TRBJ2-3 | . | . | TRBV7-6 | CASSFTKDTQYF | TGTGCCAGCAGCTTCACTAAAGATACGCAGTATTTT
TRBJ1-4 | few | TRBD1 | TRBV7-9 | CASSSFRDSERRNEKLFF | TGTGCCAGCAGCTCTTTCCGGGACAGTGAGCGCCGTAATGAAAAACTGTTTTTT
TRBJ2-7 | few | . | TRBV5-6 | CASSISYEQYF | TGTGCCAGCAGCATCTCCTACGAGCAGTACTTC
TRBJ2-4 | . | . | TRBV18 | CASSPTIGSGNIQYF | TGTGCCAGCTCGCCGACAATCGGGTCGGGAAACATTCAGTACTTC
TRBJ2-3 | few | TRBD1 | TRBV24-1 | CATSDGGQVSSTDTQYF | TGTGCCACCAGTGATGGAGGACAGGTCTCTAGCACAGATACGCAGTATTTT
TRBJ2-5 | . | TRBD1 | TRBV10-3 | CAIAGGTGGLETQYF | TGTGCCATCGCTGGGGGGACAGGGGGCTTGGAGACCCAGTACTTC
TRBJ1-1 | many | . | TRBV27 | CASSFLSGRMGTEAFF | TGTGCCAGCAGTTTCCTCTCGGGGAGGATGGGCACTGAAGCTTTCTTT
TRBJ2-4 | . | . | TRBV30 | CAWSGDLDWNIQYF | TGTGCCTGGTCTGGGGACCTAGATTGGAACATTCAGTACTTC
TRBJ1-4 | . | . | TRBV20-1 | CSARLPGDPNEKLFF | TGCAGTGCTAGGCTGCCCGGGGACCCTAATGAAAAACTGTTTTTT
TRBJ2-3 | . | TRBD1 | TRBV18 | CASSPRTGEDTQYF | TGTGCCAGCTCACCACGGACAGGGGAAGATACGCAGTATTTT
TRBJ1-2 | . | . | TRBV5-1 | CASSLRPGEGYGYTF | TGCGCCAGCAGCCTTCGACCAGGGGAAGGCTATGGCTACACCTTC
TRBJ1-6 | few | . | TRBV20-1 | CSARGQGRYSPLHF | TGCAGTGCTAGGGGGCAGGGCAGATATTCACCCCTCCACTTT
TRBJ2-7 | large | TRBD2 | TRBV6-2/TRBV6-3 | CASSYSGLAPSYEQYF | TGTGCCAGCAGTTACTCGGGACTAGCGCCGTCCTACGAGCAGTACTTC
TRBJ1-2 | few | TRBD1 | TRBV7-9 | CASSTSDRANYGYTF | TGTGCCAGCAGCACAAGCGACAGGGCTAACTATGGCTACACCTTC
TRBJ2-7 | few | . | TRBV29-1 | CSAQGQSYEQYF | TGCAGCGCCCAAGGACAGTCCTACGAGCAGTACTTC
TRBJ1-1 | . | . | TRBV2 | CASSADRVNTEAFF | TGTGCCAGCAGTGCGGACCGAGTGAACACTGAAGCTTTCTTT
TRBJ1-1 | few | TRBD1 | TRBV28 | CASSLSVDREAFF | TGTGCCAGCAGTTTATCCGTGGACAGGGAGGCTTTCTTT
TRBJ1-2 | . | . | TRBV24-1 | CATSRGANYGYTF | TGTGCCACCAGCCGCGGCGCTAACTATGGCTACACCTTC
TRBJ2-1 | few | TRBD1 | TRBV12-3/TRBV12-4 | CASRGQVGFRRSYNEQFF | TGTGCCAGCAGGGGACAGGTGGGCTTTCGGAGGTCCTACAATGAGCAGTTCTTC
TRBJ2-7 | . | TRBD2 | TRBV7-9 | CASREPGLKDEQYF | TGTGCCAGCAGAGAACCGGGACTAAAGGACGAGCAGTACTTC
TRBJ2-3 | . | TRBD1 | TRBV7-8 | CASSLEDRVTDTQYF | TGTGCCAGCAGCTTAGAAGACAGGGTAACAGATACGCAGTATTTT
TRBJ2-7 | few | . | TRBV4-3 | CASSPGAGDGAYEQYF | TGCGCCAGCAGCCCCGGGGCCGGGGACGGAGCCTACGAGCAGTACTTC
TRBJ1-1 | few | . | TRBV20-1 | CSARVPDTEAFF | TGCAGTGCTAGAGTCCCGGACACTGAAGCTTTCTTT
TRBJ2-5 | few | . | TRBV6-2/TRBV6-3 | CASSYANTVETQYF | TGTGCCAGCAGTTACGCGAACACCGTGGAGACCCAGTACTTC
TRBJ2-1 | . | TRBD2 | TRBV4-3 | CASSRLGLAVNEQFF | TGCGCCAGCAGCCGACTGGGACTAGCAGTCAATGAGCAGTTCTTC
TRBJ1-1 | few | . | TRBV4-3 | CASSPRRKNTEAFF | TGCGCCAGCAGCCCTCGACGGAAGAACACTGAAGCTTTCTTT
TRBJ2-2 | . | . | TRBV9 | CASSVQGAYTGELFF | TGTGCCAGCAGCGTGCAGGGAGCTTACACCGGGGAGCTGTTTTTT
TRBJ2-1 | . | . | TRBV7-2 | CASSLSRGEQFF | TGTGCCAGCAGCTTATCCCGTGGTGAGCAGTTCTTC
TRBJ2-1 | once | . | TRBV4-3 | CASRPQVGARTFF | TGCGCCAGCAGACCTCAGGTGGGGGCCCGTACGTTCTTC
TRBJ2-5 | . | . | TRBV27 | CASGRDEETQYF | TGTGCCAGTGGCCGGGACGAAGAGACCCAGTACTTC
TRBJ1-5 | . | TRBD1 | TRBV12-3/TRBV12-4 | CASGDRAGNQPQHF | TGTGCCAGCGGAGACAGGGCCGGTAATCAGCCCCAGCATTTT
TRBJ2-3 | few | TRBD2 | TRBV11-2 | CASSSQASGVTDTQYF | TGTGCCAGCAGCTCCCAGGCTAGCGGGGTAACAGATACGCAGTATTTT
TRBJ2-1 | . | . | TRBV7-3 | CASSYATGEGEQFF | TGTGCCAGCAGCTATGCGACAGGGGAGGGTGAGCAGTTCTTC
TRBJ1-2 | . | . | TRBV18 | CASSRETDYYGYTF | TGTGCCAGCTCACGAGAGACCGACTATTATGGCTACACCTTC
TRBJ2-1 | . | TRBD2 | TRBV15 | CATSRDQLAGYNEQFF | TGTGCCACCAGCAGAGATCAGCTAGCGGGATACAATGAGCAGTTCTTC
TRBJ2-2 | . | TRBD1 | TRBV7-9 | CASSPRTGHTGELFF | TGTGCCAGCAGCCCAAGGACAGGCCACACCGGGGAGCTGTTTTTT
TRBJ2-7 | once | . | TRBV28 | CASQGRQPYEQYF | TGTGCCAGCCAAGGGAGACAGCCCTACGAGCAGTACTTC
TRBJ2-7 | . | . | TRBV5-1 | CASSGSGGSYEQYF | TGCGCCAGCAGCGGATCAGGCGGCTCCTACGAGCAGTACTTC
TRBJ2-6 | few | . | TRBV9 | CASSPAGSGANVLTF | TGTGCCAGCAGCCCCGCAGGGTCCGGGGCCAACGTCCTGACTTTC
TRBJ1-1 | . | . | TRBV12-3/TRBV12-4 | CASSGGHRLVAFF | TGTGCCAGCAGTGGGGGACACCGCTTAGTGGCTTTCTTT
TRBJ2-1 | few | TRBD2 | TRBV20-1 | CSARGLAGDSEQFF | TGCAGTGCTAGGGGACTAGCGGGAGACAGTGAGCAGTTCTTC
TRBJ2-7 | . | TRBD2 | TRBV4-3 | CASSRLAGVLYEQYF | TGCGCCAGCAGCCGCCTAGCGGGAGTTCTCTACGAGCAGTACTTC
TRBJ1-6 | . | . | TRBV7-2 | CASSYHRDSPLHF | TGTGCCAGCAGCTATCACAGGGATTCACCCCTCCACTTT
TRBJ1-1 | . | . | TRBV21-1 | CASSKLPPQNLTEAFF | TGTGCCAGCAGCAAATTGCCGCCACAGAACCTCACTGAAGCTTTCTTT
TRBJ1-2 | many | . | TRBV7-2 | CASSLVLLQEDGYTF | TGTGCCAGCAGCTTAGTTTTGTTACAGGAAGATGGCTACACCTTC
TRBJ1-3 | few | . | TRBV20-1 | CSATTVLENTIYF | TGCAGTGCGACGACAGTCCTTGAAAACACCATATATTTT
TRBJ2-1 | few | . | TRBV12-3/TRBV12-4 | CASSLFPWDEQFF | TGTGCCAGCAGTTTATTCCCGTGGGATGAGCAGTTCTTC
TRBJ2-7 | . | . | TRBV25-1 | CASSGPGLYYEQYF | TGTGCCAGCAGTGGTCCCGGGCTTTACTACGAGCAGTACTTC